These 11 T cell receptor beta chains share one sample of origin, sequenced in a study of CD8+ T cells in alopecia areata. Following extraction, RNA underwent reverse transcription to cDNA, which served as the sequencing template. The protocol was immunoSEQ multiplex PCR, while the TCRdb copy is restricted to in-frame clones and leaves out a portion. The sample shows about 150,000 clones, about three fifths of them seen only once. The sequencing sample was made of CD4+ T cells sorted from blood. The receptors were sampled from a human donor in good health.

The chain has TRBV7-8 and TRBJ2-4; 11 bases map to TRBD1. This CDR3 comprises 16 residues. Germline loops: CDR1 SGHVS, CDR2 FQNEAQ. V dropped 5 bases and J dropped 2; count of bases not matched to a gene: 5. The CDR3 DNA reads as TGTGCCAGCAGCCCAGGGACAGGGGGAACCAAAAACATTCAGTACTTC. Protein sequence: CASSPGTGGTKNIQYF.

On this clone itself: The same CDR3 arises from other DNA sequences in this sample as well. This chain connects TRBV5-1 to TRBJ2-5, with D perhaps being TRBD1 or TRBD2 (5 bases each). The CDR3 runs 14 residues. The V gene's germline CDR1 is SGHRS and CDR2 YFSETQ. V shed 0 bases and J shed 1 base, with 7 bases lying between them. The CDR3 sequence is CASSLAGAQETQYF. Written as DNA, the CDR3 is TGCGCCAGCAGCTTGGCCGGGGCCCAAGAGACCCAGTACTTC.

The rearrangement joins TRBV29-1 to TRBJ2-5; no definite D call. Germline CDR1 is SQVTM and CDR2 is ANQGSEA. The CDR3 has 12 residues. Trimming pared 5 bases from V and 0 bases from J, leaving 7 bases between. CDR3 residues: CSVYRDQETQYF. CDR3 nucleotide sequence: TGCAGCGTTTACAGAGACCAAGAGACCCAGTACTTC.

Only a few counts were recorded for this clone. The chain links TRBV7-9 to TRBJ1-1; 7 bases are shared with TRBD1. The CDR3 loop spans 15 amino acids. Unmatched junction bases numbered 8, after V lost 3 bases and J lost 4 bases. Germline-derived CDR1 and CDR2 are SEHNR and FQNEAQ (reference sequence). The CDR3 is CASSFDGGGGTEAFF. CDR3 nucleotides: TGTGCCAGCAGCTTTGACGGAGGGGGCGGCACTGAAGCTTTCTTT.

The V gene is TRBV29-1, the J gene TRBJ2-5; D may be TRBD1 (6 bases). V lost 4 bases, J lost 5 bases, and 11 bases lay in between. This CDR3 is built from 12 residues. From germline, CDR1 is SQVTM and CDR2 ANQGSEA. CDR3 in amino acids: CSVVQGIETQYF. Written as DNA, the CDR3 is TGCAGCGTTGTTCAGGGGATTGAGACCCAGTACTTC.

This clone was found a few times. The chain has TRBV4-2 and TRBJ2-5; no definite D call. The CDR3 extends over 11 amino acids. With 6 bases removed from V and 2 bases from J, the gap between germline ends came to 4 bases. In germline, CDR1 is LGHNA, CDR2 YNFKEQ. This chain's CDR3 is CASSRQETQYF. The CDR3 DNA is TGTGCCAGCAGTCGACAAGAGACCCAGTACTTC.

The rearrangement links TRBV2 to TRBJ1-5, with no clear D. This CDR3 region has 15 residues. Deletions cut 7 bases from V and 1 base from J, with 14 bases between. CDR1 and CDR2 from the germline V gene are SNHLY and FYNNEI. CDR3 residues: CASKLTGPSNQPQHF. In nucleotides, the CDR3 is TGTGCCAGCAAGCTGACCGGACCCAGCAATCAGCCCCAGCATTTT. The full variable domain, completed using reference TRBV2 and TRBJ1-5, is EPEVTQTPSHQVTQMGQEVILRCVPISNHLYFYWYRQILGQKVEFLVSFYNNEISEKSEIFDDQFSVERPDGSNFTLKIRSTKLEDSAMYFCASKLTGPSNQPQHFGDGTRLSIL.

In this sample, this clone turned up many times. V usage is TRBV19 and J usage is TRBJ1-2; 12 bases match TRBD1. Germline CDR1 is LNHDA and CDR2 is SQIVND (reference sequence). The J segment lost 4 bases and the V segment lost 10 bases, leaving 7 bases of the junction unmatched. The CDR3 totals 14 residues. This chain's CDR3 is CATSRGQGAYGYTF. Here the CDR3 DNA reads TGTGCCACCTCTCGGGGACAGGGGGCCTATGGCTACACCTTC.

V usage is TRBV7-2 and J usage is TRBJ2-4; a possible D gene is TRBD1 (5 bases). The germline CDR1 and CDR2 sequences are SGHTA and FQGNSA. V dropped 7 bases and J dropped 9 bases, with 25 bases sitting between them. The CDR3 covers 16 residues. The CDR3 DNA is TGTGCCAGCACCCTAGGCAGGGCCGGATCCCTGGGCATTCAGTACTTC. Translated: CASTLGRAGSLGIQYF.

The CDR3 sequence: CSVASGSPTDTQYF. As DNA, the CDR3 is TGCAGCGTTGCGAGCGGGAGCCCGACAGATACGCAGTATTTT. The chain is built from TRBV29-1 and TRBJ2-3; 8 nucleotides agree with TRBD2. This CDR3 is 14 amino acids long. Germline CDR1 reads SQVTM; CDR2 reads ANQGSEA. J lost 3 bases, V lost 4 bases, and 6 bases had no gene match.

The chain couples TRBV28 to TRBJ2-5; no clear D. This CDR3 contains 13 residues. V was shortened by 6 bases and J by 5 bases, with 13 bases between the two germline ends. Germline V gives CDR1 MDHEN, CDR2 SYDVKM. CDR3 protein: CASRVWTGETQYF. Here the CDR3 DNA reads TGTGCCAGCAGGGTATGGACCGGGGAGACCCAGTACTTC. Based on the CDR3 plus reference TRBV28 and TRBJ2-5, the full variable domain is DVKVTQSSRYLVKRTGEKVFLECVQDMDHENMFWYRQDPGLGLRLIYFSYDVKMKEKGDIPEGYSVSREKKERFSLILESASTNQTSMYLCASRVWTGETQYFGPGTRLLVL.